Shown below are 16 T cell receptor beta chains from a single sample sequenced in a study of T cell responses to AZD1222 COVID-19 vaccine. The method was immunoSEQ multiplex PCR; TCRdb's version includes in-frame clones alone and lacks a portion of them. Of some 130,000 clones in the sample, roughly 92% were seen once. This specimen consisted of peripheral blood, obtained on day 0 of AZD1222 vaccination. The source of these receptors is an adult in good health.

This chain uses TRBV5-5 with TRBJ1-5, with unresolved D. Trimming took 0 bases from V and 4 from J, leaving 11 bases between them. The CDR3 is 15 residues long. Germline V gene lookup returns CDR1 SGHKS and CDR2 YYEKEE (reference sequence). In DNA form, the CDR3 reads TGTGCCAGCAGCTTGGCCTTGGCGGAAAATCAGCCCCAGCATTTT. It codes for CASSLALAENQPQHF. Full variable domain (missing parts from reference TRBV5-5 and TRBJ1-5): DAGVTQSPTHLIKTRGQQVTLRCSPISGHKSVSWYQQVLGQGPQFIFQYYEKEERGRGNFPDRFSARQFPNYSSELNVNALLLGDSALYLCASSLALAENQPQHFGDGTRLSIL.

The J gene is TRBJ1-5, the V gene TRBV7-8; D is perhaps TRBD1 (6 bases). V gave up 5 bases and J gave up 0 bases, with 23 bases separating them. CDR1 SGHVS and CDR2 FQNEAQ come from the germline V gene. This CDR3 is built from 19 residues. CDR3 DNA sequence: TGTGCCAGCAGCCCGGACCCCGGGGGCTGGGGTGGTAGCAATCAGCCCCAGCATTTT. As protein: CASSPDPGGWGGSNQPQHF.

Points on this clone: The same CDR3 also results from other DNA sequences found in this sample. This chain joins TRBV11-3 and TRBJ2-1; a possible D gene is TRBD2 (6 bases). V lost 1 base to trimming and J lost 2 bases, with 9 bases between them. Germline V lookup: CDR1 SGHNT, CDR2 YENEEA. The CDR3 consists of 15 residues. CDR3 residues: CASSLGLAAYNEQFF. The DNA for the CDR3 is TGTGCCAGCAGCTTAGGATTAGCGGCCTACAATGAGCAGTTCTTC.

The J gene is TRBJ1-2, the V gene TRBV11-1; D is uncertain. The germline V gene encodes CDR1 SGHAT and CDR2 FQDESV (reference sequence). The V end was cut by 0 bases, the J end by 4 bases, with 9 bases between. The CDR3 is 14 amino acids. The DNA of the CDR3 is TGTGCCAGCAGCTTAGCGGGTCCTCCCTATGGCTACACCTTC. This encodes CASSLAGPPYGYTF. The entire variable domain, with the rest obtained from reference TRBV11-1 and TRBJ1-2, is as follows: EAEVAQSPRYKITEKSQAVAFWCDPISGHATLYWYRQILGQGPELLVQFQDESVVDDSQLPKDRFSAERLKGVDSTLKIQPAELGDSAMYLCASSLAGPPYGYTFGSGTRLTVV.

This clone occurred once. The chain uses TRBV2 and TRBJ1-1, with 7 positions matching TRBD1. This CDR3 has 11 amino acids. V lost 9 bases, J lost 4 bases, and 2 bases stayed unmatched. CDR1 is SNHLY, CDR2 FYNNEI, per germline. The CDR3 nucleotides read TGTGCCAGACAGGGGTTCACTGAAGCTTTCTTT. Translating it yields CARQGFTEAFF.

V gene TRBV6-1 combines with J gene TRBJ2-1; TRBD2 might be the D (5 bases). The germline V gene encodes CDR1 MNHNS and CDR2 SASEGT. The CDR3 runs 17 residues. Trimming left V 2 bases short and J 4 bases short, with 18 bases between. The CDR3: CASSEILGRAEYNEQFF. CDR3 DNA sequence: TGTGCCAGCAGTGAAATATTGGGGAGAGCGGAGTACAATGAGCAGTTCTTC.

The genes are TRBV19 and TRBJ2-4; D might be TRBD2 (6 bases). Trimming removed 4 bases at V and 0 bases at J, with 13 bases between. CDR1 LNHDA and CDR2 SQIVND come from the germline V gene (reference sequence). CDR3 length equals 16 residues. The CDR3 is CASSTRTNLAKNIQYF. CDR3 coding DNA: TGTGCCAGTAGTACTCGGACTAATCTAGCCAAAAACATTCAGTACTTC.

V and J are TRBV30 and TRBJ2-1; the match to TRBD1 covers 7 bases. The germline CDR1 and CDR2 sequences are GTSNPN and SVGIG (reference sequence). The CDR3 is 15 residues long. V gave up 3 bases and J gave up 0 bases; unmatched junction bases: 5. The CDR3 protein is CAWSQGQSSYNEQFF. CDR3 DNA sequence: TGTGCCTGGAGCCAGGGACAGAGCTCCTACAATGAGCAGTTCTTC.

The V gene is TRBV5-1, the J gene TRBJ1-4, with TRBD1 matching 7 bases. This CDR3 is 15 amino acids long. Trimming at V came to 1 base and at J to 2 bases, leaving 2 bases not matched to a gene. Germline V gives CDR1 SGHRS, CDR2 YFSETQ. The CDR3 sequence: CASSLIGGTNEKLFF. DNA of the CDR3: TGCGCCAGCAGCTTGATAGGGGGCACTAATGAAAAACTGTTTTTT.

The genes are TRBV7-4 and TRBJ1-5; perhaps TRBD1 as D (5 bases). V lost 2 bases and J lost 2, with 10 bases in between. The CDR3 loop spans 15 amino acids. The germline V gene encodes CDR1 SGHVT and CDR2 SQSDAQ. The CDR3, as DNA: TGTGCCAGCAGCTTATTGGGGCCATGCAATCAGCCCCAGCATTTT. Translation: CASSLLGPCNQPQHF.

The chain recombines TRBV2 with TRBJ2-7, with D maybe TRBD1 (5 bases). The CDR3 runs 13 residues. CDR1 and CDR2 (germline): SNHLY, FYNNEI. Trimming removed 5 bases at V and 4 bases at J, with 12 bases between. CDR3 nucleotide sequence: TGTGCCAGCAGTAAGGGGTTTAGTTACGAGCAGTACTTC. It specifies CASSKGFSYEQYF. Looking up the rest from reference TRBV2 and TRBJ2-7 gives the full variable domain: EPEVTQTPSHQVTQMGQEVILRCVPISNHLYFYWYRQILGQKVEFLVSFYNNEISEKSEIFDDQFSVERPDGSNFTLKIRSTKLEDSAMYFCASSKGFSYEQYFGPGTRLTVT.

This clone appeared once. The chain couples TRBV6-5 to TRBJ2-7; no definite D call. Between the trimmed V and J ends, which lost 5 bases and 3 bases, there was a span of 17 bases. Germline-derived CDR1 and CDR2 are MNHEY and SVGAGI. The CDR3 is 15 residues long. Here the CDR3 DNA reads TGTGCCAGCAGTCGGAGTTTATCGACCAACTACGAGCAGTACTTC. Translated, it gives CASSRSLSTNYEQYF.

The chain employs TRBV28 and TRBJ1-5; 7 nucleotides align to TRBD1. Losses at the gene ends were 2 bases for V and 2 bases for J; bases not matched to a gene: 0. This CDR3 is built from 14 residues. The germline CDR1 and CDR2 sequences are MDHEN and SYDVKM. This CDR3 reads CASSLGQGNQPQHF. For the CDR3, the DNA is TGTGCCAGCAGTTTAGGACAGGGCAATCAGCCCCAGCATTTT. The variable domain in full, completed from reference TRBV28 and TRBJ1-5, reads DVKVTQSSRYLVKRTGEKVFLECVQDMDHENMFWYRQDPGLGLRLIYFSYDVKMKEKGDIPEGYSVSREKKERFSLILESASTNQTSMYLCASSLGQGNQPQHFGDGTRLSIL.

The count of this clone is one. The CDR3 DNA reads TGCGCCAGCAGCCAAGGACTAGCGGGAGGCGATGAGCAGTTCTTC. This sequence encodes CASSQGLAGGDEQFF. The chain uses TRBV4-1 and TRBJ2-1, with 13 bases identical to TRBD2. The CDR3 runs to 15 residues. Germline trimming cut 1 base from V and 8 bases from J; bases unmatched to any gene: 2. Germline lookup yields CDR1 MGHRA and CDR2 YSYEKL.

The chain joins TRBV4-1 to TRBJ1-2, with TRBD1 matching over 7 bases. CDR1 is MGHRA and CDR2 is YSYEKL in the germline V gene. This CDR3 is built from 15 residues. The V and J ends lost 4 bases and 6 bases, in that order; junction bases with no gene match: 11. CDR3 bases: TGCGCCAGCAGCCCGTTACAGGGGAATGTGGATGGCTACACCTTC. Protein sequence: CASSPLQGNVDGYTF.

This clone was counted a few times. This CDR3 is also generated by other DNA sequences in the sample. The chain has TRBV3-1 (or the pseudogene TRBV3-2) and TRBJ2-1, with 8 bases identical to TRBD2. Trimming at V came to 0 bases and at J to 2 bases, leaving 6 bases not matched to a gene. There are 17 residues in the CDR3. The V gene's germline CDR1 is LGHDT and CDR2 YNNKEL (reference sequence). CDR3 protein: CASSQDQVGRAYNEQFF. The CDR3 DNA is TGTGCCAGCAGCCAAGATCAGGTCGGGAGGGCCTACAATGAGCAGTTCTTC.